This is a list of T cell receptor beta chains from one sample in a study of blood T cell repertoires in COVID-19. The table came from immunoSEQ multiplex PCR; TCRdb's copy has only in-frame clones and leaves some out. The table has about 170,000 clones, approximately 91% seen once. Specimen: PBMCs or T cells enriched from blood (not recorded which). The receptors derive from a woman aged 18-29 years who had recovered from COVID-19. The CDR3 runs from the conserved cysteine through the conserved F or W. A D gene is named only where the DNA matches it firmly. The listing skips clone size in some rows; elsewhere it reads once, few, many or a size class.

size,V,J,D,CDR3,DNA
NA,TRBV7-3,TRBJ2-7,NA,CARGEDQSSYEQYF,TGTGCCAGGGGGGAGGACCAGAGCTCCTACGAGCAGTACTTC
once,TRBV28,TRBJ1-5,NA,CASSLWQGSGLDQPQHF,TGTGCCAGCAGTTTATGGCAGGGGAGCGGTTTAGATCAGCCCCAGCATTTT
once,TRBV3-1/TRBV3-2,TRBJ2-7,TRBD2,CASSQAERAGVYEQYF,TGTGCCAGCAGCCAAGCGGAGAGAGCGGGGGTCTACGAGCAGTACTTC
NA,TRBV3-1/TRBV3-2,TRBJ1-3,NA,CASSQDISSGNTIYF,TGTGCCAGCAGCCAAGATATCAGCTCTGGAAACACCATATATTTT
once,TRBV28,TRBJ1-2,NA,CASSFAGQLYGYTF,TGTGCCAGCAGTTTCGCTGGGCAGCTCTATGGCTACACCTTC
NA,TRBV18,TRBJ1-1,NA,CASSPGSRGEAFF,TGTGCCAGCTCACCTGGTAGTCGAGGGGAAGCTTTCTTT
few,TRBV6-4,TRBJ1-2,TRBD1,CASSDSRDPTGDYGYTF,TGTGCCAGCAGTGACTCGAGGGATCCTACAGGGGACTATGGCTACACCTTC
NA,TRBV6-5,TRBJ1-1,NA,CASSPKPRESAFF,TGTGCCAGCAGCCCAAAACCTCGGGAATCAGCTTTCTTT
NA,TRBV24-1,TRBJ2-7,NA,CATSDPGQSYEQYF,TGTGCCACCAGTGATCCCGGACAGAGCTACGAGCAGTACTTC
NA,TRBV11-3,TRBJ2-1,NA,CASSSLPGEQFF,TGTGCCAGCAGCTCTCTACCCGGTGAGCAGTTCTTC
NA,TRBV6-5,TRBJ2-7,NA,CASSQGLGEQYF,TGTGCCAGCAGCCAGGGGCTCGGCGAGCAGTACTTC
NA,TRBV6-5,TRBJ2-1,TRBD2,CASSYAGEGLGHEQFF,TGTGCCAGCAGTTACGCGGGGGAGGGCCTGGGCCATGAGCAGTTCTTC
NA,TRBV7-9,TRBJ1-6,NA,CASSLDRQGDSPLHF,TGTGCCAGCAGCCTCGATAGGCAGGGCGATTCACCCCTCCACTTT
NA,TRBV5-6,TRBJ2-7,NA,CASFSSPGYSYEQYF,TGTGCCAGCTTCTCGAGTCCGGGTTACTCCTACGAGCAGTACTTC
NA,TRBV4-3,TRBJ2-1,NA,CASSQDGGSEQFF,TGCGCCAGCAGCCAAGACGGAGGTTCTGAGCAGTTCTTC
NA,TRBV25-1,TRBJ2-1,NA,CASNSPSYNEQFF,TGTGCCAGCAATTCCCCGTCCTACAATGAGCAGTTCTTC
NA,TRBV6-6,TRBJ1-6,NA,CASSYSTGDSPLHF,TGTGCCAGCAGTTACTCGACAGGAGACTCACCCCTCCACTTT
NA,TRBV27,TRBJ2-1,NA,CASSSAGYYNEQFF,TGTGCCAGCAGTTCCGCAGGCTACTACAATGAGCAGTTCTTC
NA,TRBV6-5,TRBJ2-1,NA,CASSYGTPYNEQFF,TGTGCCAGCAGTTACGGGACACCCTACAATGAGCAGTTCTTC
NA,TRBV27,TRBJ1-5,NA,CATRRGGAASNQPQHF,TGTGCCACCCGTCGGGGGGGGGCGGCTTCCAATCAGCCCCAGCATTTT
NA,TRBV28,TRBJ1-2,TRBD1,CASRPTGQGARGYTF,TGTGCCAGCAGACCTACTGGACAGGGGGCGCGGGGCTACACCTTC
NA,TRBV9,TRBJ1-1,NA,CASSSDSYPNTEAFF,TGTGCCAGCAGCTCAGACTCGTACCCGAACACTGAAGCTTTCTTT
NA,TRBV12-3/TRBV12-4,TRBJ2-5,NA,CASSASGPETQYF,TGTGCCAGCAGCGCATCTGGGCCAGAGACCCAGTACTTC
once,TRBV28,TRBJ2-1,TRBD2,CASRRLAGGLDEQFF,TGTGCCAGCAGGCGACTAGCGGGAGGCTTAGATGAGCAGTTCTTC
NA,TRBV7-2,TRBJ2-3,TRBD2,CASSPRLAGERTDTQYF,TGTGCCAGCAGCCCCCGACTAGCGGGAGAGCGAACAGATACGCAGTATTTT
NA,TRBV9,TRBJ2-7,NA,CASSVEWTSYEQYF,TGTGCCAGCAGCGTAGAGTGGACAAGCTACGAGCAGTACTTC
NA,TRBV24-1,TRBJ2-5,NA,CATSATHSGTQYF,TGTGCCACCAGTGCCACCCATTCGGGGACCCAGTACTTC
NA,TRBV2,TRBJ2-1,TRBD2,CASRPPLAGGYNEQFF,TGTGCCAGCAGACCCCCTCTAGCGGGAGGGTACAATGAGCAGTTCTTC
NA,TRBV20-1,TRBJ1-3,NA,CSASLATAEGGDTIYF,TGCAGTGCTAGTTTGGCAACAGCCGAAGGAGGAGACACCATATATTTT
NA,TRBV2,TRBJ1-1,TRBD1,CASSWSGQANTEAFF,TGTGCCAGCAGTTGGTCGGGACAGGCGAACACTGAAGCTTTCTTT
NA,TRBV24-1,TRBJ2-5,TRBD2,CATSEASGQETQYF,TGTGCCACCAGTGAGGCTAGCGGTCAAGAGACCCAGTACTTC